Sequencing of this T cell receptor (beta chain) was carried out in a study of T cell changes during pregnancy in multiple sclerosis. Some clones are missing from TCRdb's copy, which holds only in-frame ones; the method was immunoSEQ multiplex PCR. This sample has approximately 96,000 clones, with around 90% found just once. Deletions cut 1 base from V and 4 bases from J, with 10 bases between. The CDR3 contains 14 residues. CDR1 and CDR2 (germline): LNHDA, SQIVND (reference sequence). This clonotype was obtained from a female donor in good health, enrolled as a control in a pregnancy study. J is TRBJ2-5 and V is TRBV19; maybe TRBD1 (6 bases). The sequenced sample was peripheral blood, obtained after pregnancy. CDR3 sequence reads: CASSIAGVGETQYF. The CDR3 DNA is TGTGCCAGTAGTATAGCAGGGGTGGGAGAGACCCAGTACTTC.